This T cell receptor (beta chain) came from a study of T cell changes during pregnancy in multiple sclerosis. Clones were sequenced by immunoSEQ multiplex PCR, and TCRdb holds only the in-frame ones, with some missing. The sample yields approximately 100,000 clones, about 91% seen once. The CDR3 is made up of 14 amino acids. Losses at the gene ends were 3 bases for V and 5 bases for J; bases not matched to a gene: 3. From germline, CDR1 is MNHNS and CDR2 SASEGT. The chain joins TRBV6-1 to TRBJ2-7; 11 nucleotides match TRBD1. This TCR was recovered from a female donor in good health, enrolled as a control in a pregnancy study. The specimen comprised peripheral blood, sampled after pregnancy. CDR3 sequence reads: CASSDRDRGDEQYF. The CDR3 coding sequence is TGTGCCAGCAGTGATAGGGACAGGGGGGACGAGCAGTACTTC.